The T cell receptor (beta chain) described here comes from a study of blood T cell repertoires in COVID-19. Overall study context: PBMCs, B-cell-depleted T cells, or T cells provided the cDNA or gDNA that made up the material.

Data came from immunoSEQ multiplex PCR; TCRdb stores just in-frame clones and leaves some out. The data contain 100,000 or so clones, over 80% of them singletons. V was pared by 5 bases and J by 1 base, with 15 bases of the junction left unmatched. The CDR3 has 19 amino acids. Germline lookup yields CDR1 LNHDA and CDR2 SQIVND (reference sequence). The TCR sequence derives from a woman aged 70-85 years with active or convalescent COVID-19. Sequences were obtained from peripheral blood. V usage is TRBV19 and J usage is TRBJ2-4; 9 bases align to TRBD1. The CDR3 DNA reads TGTGCCAGTAGTCACTCCGGGACAGGGTTGTTCCTCGCCAAAAACATTCAGTACTTC. Its translation is CASSHSGTGLFLAKNIQYF.